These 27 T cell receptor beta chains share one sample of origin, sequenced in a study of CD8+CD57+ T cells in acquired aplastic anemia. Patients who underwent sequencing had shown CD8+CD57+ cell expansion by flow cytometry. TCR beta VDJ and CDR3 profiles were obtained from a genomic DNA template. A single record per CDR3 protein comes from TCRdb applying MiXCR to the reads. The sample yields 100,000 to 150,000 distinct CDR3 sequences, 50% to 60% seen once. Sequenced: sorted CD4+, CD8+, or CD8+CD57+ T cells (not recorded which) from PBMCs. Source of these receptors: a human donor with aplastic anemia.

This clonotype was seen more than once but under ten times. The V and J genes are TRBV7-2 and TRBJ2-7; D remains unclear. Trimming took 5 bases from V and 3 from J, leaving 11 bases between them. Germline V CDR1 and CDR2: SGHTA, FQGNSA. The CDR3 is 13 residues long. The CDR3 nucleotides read TGTGCCAGCAGCCAGCTTCTAGGCTACGAGCAGTACTTC. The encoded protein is CASSQLLGYEQYF.

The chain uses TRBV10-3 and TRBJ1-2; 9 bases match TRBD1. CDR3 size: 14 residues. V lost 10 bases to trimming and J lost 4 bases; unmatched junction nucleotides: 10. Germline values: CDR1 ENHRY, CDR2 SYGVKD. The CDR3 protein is CATQGTGRAYGYTF. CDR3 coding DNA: TGTGCCACCCAGGGGACAGGGCGTGCCTATGGCTACACCTTC.

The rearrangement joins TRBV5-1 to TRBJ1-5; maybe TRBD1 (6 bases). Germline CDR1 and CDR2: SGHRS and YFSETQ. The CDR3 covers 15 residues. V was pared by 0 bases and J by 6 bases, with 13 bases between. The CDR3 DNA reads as TGCGCCAGCAGCTTGGAGGGGGAGCGTCGTCAGCCCCAGCATTTT. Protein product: CASSLEGERRQPQHF.

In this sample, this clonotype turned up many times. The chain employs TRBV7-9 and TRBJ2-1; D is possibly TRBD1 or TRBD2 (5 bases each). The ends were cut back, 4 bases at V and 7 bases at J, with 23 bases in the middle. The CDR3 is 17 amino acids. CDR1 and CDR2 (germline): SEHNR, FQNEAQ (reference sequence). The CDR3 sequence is CASSSPGTEPSRNEQFF. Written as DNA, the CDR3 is TGTGCCAGCAGCTCTCCCGGGACGGAGCCATCTAGGAATGAGCAGTTCTTC. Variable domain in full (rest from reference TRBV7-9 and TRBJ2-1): DTGVSQNPRHKITKRGQNVTFRCDPISEHNRLYWYRQTLGQGPEFLTYFQNEAQLEKSRLLSDRFSAERPKGSFSTLEIQRTEQGDSAMYLCASSSPGTEPSRNEQFFGPGTRLTVL.

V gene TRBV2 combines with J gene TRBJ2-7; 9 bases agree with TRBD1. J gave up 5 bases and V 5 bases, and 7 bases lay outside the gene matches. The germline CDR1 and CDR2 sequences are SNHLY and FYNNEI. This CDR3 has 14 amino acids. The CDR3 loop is CASSPGQGLDEQYF. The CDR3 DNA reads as TGTGCCAGCAGTCCGGGACAGGGATTGGACGAGCAGTACTTC.

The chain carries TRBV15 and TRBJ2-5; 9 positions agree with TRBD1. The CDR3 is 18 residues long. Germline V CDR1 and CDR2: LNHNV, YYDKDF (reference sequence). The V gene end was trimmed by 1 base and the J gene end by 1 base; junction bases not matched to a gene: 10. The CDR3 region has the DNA TGTGCCACCAGCAGAGGGGTTTCCGGGACAGGGTCCCAAGAGACCCAGTACTTC. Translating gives CATSRGVSGTGSQETQYF.

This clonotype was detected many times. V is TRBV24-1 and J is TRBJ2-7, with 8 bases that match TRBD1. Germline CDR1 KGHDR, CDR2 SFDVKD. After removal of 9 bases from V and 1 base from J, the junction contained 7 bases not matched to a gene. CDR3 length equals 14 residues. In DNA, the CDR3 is TGTGCCACCTCGTCGGGACAGGTGTCCTACGAGCAGTACTTC. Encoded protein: CATSSGQVSYEQYF.

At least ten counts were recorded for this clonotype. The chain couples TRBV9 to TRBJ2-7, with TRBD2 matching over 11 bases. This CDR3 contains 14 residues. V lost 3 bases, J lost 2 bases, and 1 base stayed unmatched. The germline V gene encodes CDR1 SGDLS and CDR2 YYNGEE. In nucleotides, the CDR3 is TGTGCCAGCAGCGGGACTAGCGGGCCCTACGAGCAGTACTTC. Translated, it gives CASSGTSGPYEQYF.

The CDR3 DNA is TGCAGTGCTCCTCAGTACGTTTCGGCGGCCACTGAAGCTTTCTTT. This encodes CSAPQYVSAATEAFF. The chain links TRBV20-1 to TRBJ1-1, with unresolved D. The V end was cut by 5 bases, the J end by 4 bases, with 20 bases between. Germline V gene data show CDR1 as DFQATT and CDR2 as SNEGSKA (reference sequence). The CDR3 runs 15 residues.

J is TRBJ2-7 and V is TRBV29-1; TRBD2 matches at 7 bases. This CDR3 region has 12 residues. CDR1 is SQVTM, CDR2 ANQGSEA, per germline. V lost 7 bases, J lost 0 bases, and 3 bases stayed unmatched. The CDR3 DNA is TGCAGCGCAAGCGGGAACTCCTACGAGCAGTACTTC. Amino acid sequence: CSASGNSYEQYF.

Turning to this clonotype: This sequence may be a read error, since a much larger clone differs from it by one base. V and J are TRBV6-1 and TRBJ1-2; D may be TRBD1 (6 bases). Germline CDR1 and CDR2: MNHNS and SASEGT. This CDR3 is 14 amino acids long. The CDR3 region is CASSEARGNYGYNF. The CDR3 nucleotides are TGTGCCAGCAGTGAAGCCAGGGGAAATTATGGCTACAACTTC.

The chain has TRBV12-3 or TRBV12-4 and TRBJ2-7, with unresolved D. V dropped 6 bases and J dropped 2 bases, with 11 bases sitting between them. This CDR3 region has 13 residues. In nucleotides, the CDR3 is TGTGCCAGCAGAATTTCGGTCGCCTACGAGCAGTACTTC. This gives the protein CASRISVAYEQYF.

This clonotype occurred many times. CDR3 sequence reads: CASSLGLAVTDTQYF. CDR3 nucleotides: TGTGCCAGCAGCCTGGGACTAGCGGTCACAGATACGCAGTATTTT. This chain uses TRBV5-6 with TRBJ2-3, with TRBD2 identical over 11 bases. The CDR3 runs to 15 residues. Germline CDR1 and CDR2: SGHDT and YYEEEE. V dropped 4 bases and J dropped 2; count of bases not matched to a gene: 3. The full variable domain, completed using reference TRBV5-6 and TRBJ2-3, is DAGVTQSPTHLIKTRGQQVTLRCSPKSGHDTVSWYQQALGQGPQFIFQYYEEEERQRGNFPDRFSGHQFPNYSSELNVNALLLGDSALYLCASSLGLAVTDTQYFGPGTRLTVL.

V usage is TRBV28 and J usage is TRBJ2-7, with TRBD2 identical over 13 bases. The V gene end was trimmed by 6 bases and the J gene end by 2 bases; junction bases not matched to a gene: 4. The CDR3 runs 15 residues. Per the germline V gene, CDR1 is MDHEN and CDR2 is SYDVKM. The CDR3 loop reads CASSPGLAGPYEQYF. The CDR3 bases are TGTGCCAGCAGCCCGGGACTAGCGGGGCCCTACGAGCAGTACTTC.

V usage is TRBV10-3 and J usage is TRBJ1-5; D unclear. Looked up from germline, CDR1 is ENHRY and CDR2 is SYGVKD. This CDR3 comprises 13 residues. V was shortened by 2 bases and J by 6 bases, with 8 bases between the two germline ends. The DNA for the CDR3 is TGTGCCATCAGTGAGGGGGTGGCTCAGCCCCAGCATTTT. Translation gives CAISEGVAQPQHF.

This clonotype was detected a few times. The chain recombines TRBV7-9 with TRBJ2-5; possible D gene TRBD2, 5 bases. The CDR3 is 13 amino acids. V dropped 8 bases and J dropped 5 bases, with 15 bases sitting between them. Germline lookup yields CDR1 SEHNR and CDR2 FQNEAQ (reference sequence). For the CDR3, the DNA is TGTGCCAGCCTTAAACCGGGAAAGGAGACCCAGTACTTC. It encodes CASLKPGKETQYF.

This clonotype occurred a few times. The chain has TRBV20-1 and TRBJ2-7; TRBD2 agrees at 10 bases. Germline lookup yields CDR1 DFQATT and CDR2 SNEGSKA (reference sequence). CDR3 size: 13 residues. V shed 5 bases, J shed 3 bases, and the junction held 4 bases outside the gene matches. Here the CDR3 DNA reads TGCAGTGCTCCAGGACTAGCGGACTACGAGCAGTACTTC. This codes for CSAPGLADYEQYF.

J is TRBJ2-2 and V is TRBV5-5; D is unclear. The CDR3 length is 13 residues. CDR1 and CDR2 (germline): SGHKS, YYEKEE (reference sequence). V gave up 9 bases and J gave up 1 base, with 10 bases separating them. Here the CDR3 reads CATTPQNTGELFF. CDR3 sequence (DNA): TGTGCCACCACCCCCCAGAACACCGGGGAGCTGTTTTTT.

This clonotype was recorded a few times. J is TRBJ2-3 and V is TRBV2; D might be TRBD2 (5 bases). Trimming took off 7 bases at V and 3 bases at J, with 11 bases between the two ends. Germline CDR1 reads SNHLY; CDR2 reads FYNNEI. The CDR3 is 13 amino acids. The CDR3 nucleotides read TGTGCCAGCACTCAGAGACTAACAGATACGCAGTATTTT. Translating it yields CASTQRLTDTQYF.

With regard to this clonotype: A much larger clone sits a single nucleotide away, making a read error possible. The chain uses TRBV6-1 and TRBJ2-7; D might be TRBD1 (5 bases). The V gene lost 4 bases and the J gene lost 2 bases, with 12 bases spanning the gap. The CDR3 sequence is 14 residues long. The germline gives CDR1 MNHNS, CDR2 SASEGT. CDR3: CASSVSTRAYEQYF. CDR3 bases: TGTGCCAGCAGTGTTTCGACCAGGGCCTACGAGCAGTACTTC.

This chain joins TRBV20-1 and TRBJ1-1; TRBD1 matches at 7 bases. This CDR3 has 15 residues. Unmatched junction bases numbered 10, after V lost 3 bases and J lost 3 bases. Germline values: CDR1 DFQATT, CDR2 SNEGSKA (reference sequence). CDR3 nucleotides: TGCAGTGCTAGGTTAGGGAAAAGGGGGCACACTGAAGCTTTCTTT. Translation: CSARLGKRGHTEAFF.

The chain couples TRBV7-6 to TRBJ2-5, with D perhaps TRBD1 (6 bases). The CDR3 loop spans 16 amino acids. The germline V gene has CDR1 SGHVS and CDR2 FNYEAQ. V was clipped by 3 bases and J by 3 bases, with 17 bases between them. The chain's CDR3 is CASSFTTGWTEETQYF. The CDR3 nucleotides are TGTGCCAGCAGCTTTACTACTGGTTGGACAGAAGAGACCCAGTACTTC.

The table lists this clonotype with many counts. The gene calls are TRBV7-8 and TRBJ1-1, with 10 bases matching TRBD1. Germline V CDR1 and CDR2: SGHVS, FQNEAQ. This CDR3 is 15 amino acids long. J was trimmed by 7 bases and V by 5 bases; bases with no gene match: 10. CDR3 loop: CASSTIAGQGVEAFF. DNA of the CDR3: TGTGCCAGCAGCACCATTGCTGGACAGGGGGTTGAAGCTTTCTTT. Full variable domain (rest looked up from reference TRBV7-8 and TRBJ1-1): GAGVSQSPRYKVAKRGQDVALRCDPISGHVSLFWYQQALGQGPEFLTYFQNEAQLDKSGLPSDRFFAERPEGSVSTLKIQRTQQEDSAVYLCASSTIAGQGVEAFFGQGTRLTVV.

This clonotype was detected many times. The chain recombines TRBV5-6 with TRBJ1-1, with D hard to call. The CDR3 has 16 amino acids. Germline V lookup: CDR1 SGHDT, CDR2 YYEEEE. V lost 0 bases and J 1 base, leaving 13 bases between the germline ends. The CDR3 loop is CASSLGRIWENTEAFF. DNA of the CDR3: TGTGCCAGCAGCTTGGGAAGGATCTGGGAGAACACTGAAGCTTTCTTT.

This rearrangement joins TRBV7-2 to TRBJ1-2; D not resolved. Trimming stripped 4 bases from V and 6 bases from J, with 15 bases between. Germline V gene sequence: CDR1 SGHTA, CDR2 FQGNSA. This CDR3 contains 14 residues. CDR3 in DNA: TGTGCCAGCAGCTCGCCCGCGGGGAGGGATGGCTACACCTTC. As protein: CASSSPAGRDGYTF.

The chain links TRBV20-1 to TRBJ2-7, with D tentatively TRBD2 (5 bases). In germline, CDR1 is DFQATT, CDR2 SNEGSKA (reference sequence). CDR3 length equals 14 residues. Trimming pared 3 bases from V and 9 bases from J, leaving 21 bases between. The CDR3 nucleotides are TGCAGTGCTAGGGCGAGGAGCGGTTTGGACGGGCAGTACTTC. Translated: CSARARSGLDGQYF.

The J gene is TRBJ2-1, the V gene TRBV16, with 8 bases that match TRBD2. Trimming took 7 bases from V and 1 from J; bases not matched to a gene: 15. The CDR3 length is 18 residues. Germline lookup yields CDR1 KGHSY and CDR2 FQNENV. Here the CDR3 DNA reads TGTGCCAGCACAGGGCCGGGGGGGCCGTCTGGATCCTACAATGAGCAGTTCTTC. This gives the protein CASTGPGGPSGSYNEQFF.